This record concerns one T cell receptor (beta chain) sequence. The data derive from a study of T-cell reconstitution after alpha-beta-depleted transplantation in children. Preparing the TCRbeta library involved the use of unique molecular identifiers. TCRdb itself ran the PCR reads through MiXCR, one entry per CDR3 protein. This sample has under 450,000 distinct CDR3 sequences; 13% occur once, and the top ten carry 4% to 5.5%. The V segment lost 4 bases and the J segment 7 bases; nucleotides outside the gene matches: 8. CDR1 SGHRS and CDR2 YFSETQ come from the germline V gene. The CDR3 has 15 residues.

This rearrangement joins TRBV5-1 to TRBJ2-2, with 9 bases aligning to TRBD2. The TCR sequence derives from a human donor who donated a stem cell graft to a child with Fanconi anemia. Specimen: PBMCs, collected from the stem cell graft. This CDR3 reads CASSLQTSGDGELFF. The DNA of the CDR3 is TGCGCCAGCAGCCTCCAGACTAGCGGAGACGGGGAGCTGTTTTTT.